The 9 T cell receptor beta chains listed next were all sequenced from one sample in a study of cytomegalovirus exposure and HLA in healthy donors (dated by TCRdb to the late 2010s). Libraries were made using the immunoSEQ multiplex PCR assay. The multiplex PCR relied on a mix of 60 forward primers for TCR Vbeta segments and 13 reverse primers for TCR Jbeta segments. Not all clones reach the TCRdb copy of this immuneACCESS table, which keeps in-frame sequences only. Checked studies attribute under half of the gap to unresolved V genes and leave the rest unexplained. The sample records 150,000 to 200,000 clones, over 70% of which are singletons. The top ten hold about 2.2% of the sample. Input material: PBMCs. These receptors were obtained from a woman aged 25 to 39 in good health and CMV-seronegative.

This clone was seen just once. The chain links TRBV28 to TRBJ2-7, with 7 bases identical to TRBD1. Looked up from germline, CDR1 is MDHEN and CDR2 is SYDVKM. The junction had 12 bases not matched to a gene; V was cut back by 8 bases and J by 2 bases. CDR3 length: 15 residues. For the CDR3, the DNA is TGTGCCAGCGAGTACCCGGGACAGCCGGCCTACGAGCAGTACTTC. Protein product: CASEYPGQPAYEQYF.

The chain employs TRBV5-6 and TRBJ2-5, with D perhaps matching TRBD1 (6 bases). The tail of the sequence fits TRBJ2-7 better, so the J call may be wrong. Per the germline V gene, CDR1 is SGHDT and CDR2 is YYEEEE. The CDR3 is made up of 13 amino acids. CDR3 sequence (DNA): TGTGCCAGCAGCTTGGTAGTCAGGGGCGAGCAGTACTTC. Translation: CASSLVVRGEQYF.

The chain uses TRBV27 and TRBJ2-3, with 12 bases lining up with TRBD2. Germline values: CDR1 MNHEY, CDR2 SMNVEV (reference sequence). Trimming at V came to 6 bases and at J to 6 bases, leaving 4 bases not matched to a gene. There are 14 residues in the CDR3. CDR3 loop: CASRAGTSGDTQYF. Here the CDR3 DNA reads TGTGCCAGCAGGGCCGGGACTAGCGGGGATACGCAGTATTTT.

This clone was counted between two and nine times. The chain uses TRBV15 and TRBJ2-5; D not resolved. The DNA end lines up better with TRBJ2-7; the J call may be wrong. CDR1 LNHNV and CDR2 YYDKDF come from the germline V gene (reference sequence). CDR3 size: 15 residues. This CDR3 is CATSREGSGDYEQYF. In nucleotides, the CDR3 is TGTGCCACCAGCAGAGAGGGCAGTGGTGACTACGAGCAGTACTTC.

CDR3 coding DNA: TGTGCCAGCAGCCAAGGGGGGTCGGGAGGAGCCTATGGCTACACCTTC. This codes for CASSQGGSGGAYGYTF. This rearrangement joins TRBV4-2 to TRBJ1-2, with D perhaps matching TRBD1 (5 bases). The CDR3 has 16 residues. V dropped 1 base and J dropped 4 bases, with 16 bases sitting between them. CDR1 LGHNA and CDR2 YNFKEQ come from the germline V gene.

The chain is built from TRBV30 and TRBJ1-2, with 7 positions matching TRBD1. Germline CDR1 is GTSNPN and CDR2 is SVGIG (reference sequence). The CDR3 is 14 residues long. V was pared by 0 bases and J by 7 bases, with 8 bases of the junction left unmatched. The CDR3 is CAWSVLTGMAGYTF. The CDR3 bases are TGTGCCTGGAGTGTATTGACAGGGATGGCTGGCTACACCTTC.

The J gene is TRBJ2-7, the V gene TRBV29-1; the D gene is possibly TRBD2 (6 bases). CDR3 length: 15 amino acids. Germline CDR1 is SQVTM and CDR2 is ANQGSEA. The germline V and J ends were trimmed by 1 base and 4 bases, with 17 bases remaining between them. CDR3 sequence: CSVEVGVGSKYEQYF. Here the CDR3 DNA reads TGCAGCGTTGAAGTGGGGGTCGGGAGCAAATACGAGCAGTACTTC.

The chain recombines TRBV18 with TRBJ2-2; D perhaps matches TRBD1 (6 bases). The CDR3 spans 13 residues. From germline, CDR1 is KGHSH and CDR2 LQKENI. The V gene lost 5 bases and the J gene lost 4 bases, with 8 bases spanning the gap. CDR3 region: CASSRTATGELFF. As DNA, the CDR3 is TGTGCCAGCTCAAGGACAGCCACCGGGGAGCTGTTTTTT.

On this clone itself: The same CDR3 also results from other DNA sequences found in this sample. The chain recombines TRBV6-4 with TRBJ2-1; TRBD2 agrees at 11 bases. Germline V lookup: CDR1 MRHNA, CDR2 SNTAGT. With 0 bases clipped from V and 4 bases from J, the junction kept 2 bases outside the gene matches. This CDR3 comprises 16 residues. The CDR3 region has the DNA TGTGCCAGCAGTGACTCCGGGACTAGCGGATACAATGAGCAGTTCTTC. This codes for CASSDSGTSGYNEQFF.